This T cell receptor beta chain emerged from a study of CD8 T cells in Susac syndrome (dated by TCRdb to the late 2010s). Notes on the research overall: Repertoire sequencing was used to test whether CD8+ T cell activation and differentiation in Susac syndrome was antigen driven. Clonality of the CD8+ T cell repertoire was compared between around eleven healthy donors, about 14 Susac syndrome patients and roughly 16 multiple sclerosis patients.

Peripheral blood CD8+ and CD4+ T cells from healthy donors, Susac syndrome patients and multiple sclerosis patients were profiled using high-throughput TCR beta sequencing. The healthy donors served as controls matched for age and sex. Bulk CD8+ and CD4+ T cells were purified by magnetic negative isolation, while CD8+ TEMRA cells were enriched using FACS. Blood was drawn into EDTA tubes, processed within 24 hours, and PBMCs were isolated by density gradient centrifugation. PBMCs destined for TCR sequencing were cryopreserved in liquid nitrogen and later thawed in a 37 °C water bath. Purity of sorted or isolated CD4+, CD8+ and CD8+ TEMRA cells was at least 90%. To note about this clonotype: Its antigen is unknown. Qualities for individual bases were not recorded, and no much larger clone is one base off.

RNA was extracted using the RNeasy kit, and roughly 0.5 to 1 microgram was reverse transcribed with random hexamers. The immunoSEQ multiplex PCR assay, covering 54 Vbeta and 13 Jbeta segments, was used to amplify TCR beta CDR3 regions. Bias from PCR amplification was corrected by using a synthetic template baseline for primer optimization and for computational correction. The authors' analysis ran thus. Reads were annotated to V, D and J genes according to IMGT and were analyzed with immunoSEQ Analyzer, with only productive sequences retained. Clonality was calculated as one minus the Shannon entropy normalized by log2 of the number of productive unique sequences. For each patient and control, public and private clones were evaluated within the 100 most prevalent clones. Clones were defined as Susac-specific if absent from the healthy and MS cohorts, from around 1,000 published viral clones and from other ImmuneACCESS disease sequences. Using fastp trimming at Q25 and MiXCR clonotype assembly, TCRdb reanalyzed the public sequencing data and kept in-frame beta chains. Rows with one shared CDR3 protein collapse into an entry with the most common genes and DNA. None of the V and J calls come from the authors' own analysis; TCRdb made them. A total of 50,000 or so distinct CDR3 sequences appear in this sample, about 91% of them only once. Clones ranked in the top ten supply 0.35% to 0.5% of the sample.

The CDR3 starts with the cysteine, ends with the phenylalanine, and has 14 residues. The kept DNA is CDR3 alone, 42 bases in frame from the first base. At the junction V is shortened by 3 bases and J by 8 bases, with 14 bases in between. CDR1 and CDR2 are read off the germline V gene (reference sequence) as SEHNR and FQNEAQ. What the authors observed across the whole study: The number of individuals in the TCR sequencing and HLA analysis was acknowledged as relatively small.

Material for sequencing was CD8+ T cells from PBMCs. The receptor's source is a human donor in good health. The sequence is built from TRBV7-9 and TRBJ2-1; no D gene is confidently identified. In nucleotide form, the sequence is TGTGCCAGCAGCTTCCAGGATGTCTTTTATGAGCAGTTCTTC. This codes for CASSFQDVFYEQFF.